Shown below are 14 T cell receptor beta chains from a single sample sequenced in a study of blood T cells in healthy people across ages. With a J-beta primer mix and a sample-barcoded 5' primer, a second PCR ran 7 to 11 cycles. TCRdb itself ran the 5' RACE reads through MiXCR, one entry per CDR3 protein. The data show about 800,000 distinct CDR3 sequences, 20% to 30% seen once. This sample was also put to use in a study of T cells of mothers and their children.

Sequenced: blood. All receptors come from a boy aged 5-17 years in good health.

This clonotype came up a few times. One base away lies a much larger clone, so this may be a sequencing read error. V usage is TRBV7-2 and J usage is TRBJ1-2; D gene ambiguous. CDR1 and CDR2 (germline): SGHTA, FQGNSA. This CDR3 is built from 14 residues. CDR3 loop: CAGSLYILNYGYTF. Written as DNA, the CDR3 is TGTGCCGGCAGCTTATACATTCTTAACTATGGCTACACCTTC.

This chain joins TRBV6-6 and TRBJ2-1; D may be TRBD2 (6 bases). In germline, CDR1 is MNHNY, CDR2 SVGAGI (reference sequence). The CDR3 consists of 14 residues. Between the trimmed V and J ends, which lost 4 bases and 5 bases, there was a span of 12 bases. CDR3 in DNA: TGTGCCAGCAGTTTAGCGGCCACTAACAATGAGCAGTTCTTC. Translation: CASSLAATNNEQFF.

The gene calls are TRBV29-1 and TRBJ2-2; D unresolved. V was trimmed by 3 bases and J by 3 bases, leaving 8 bases between them. This CDR3 comprises 13 residues. Germline values: CDR1 SQVTM, CDR2 ANQGSEA. CDR3 nucleotide sequence: TGCAGCGTTGATGGGTCCCACACCGGGGAGCTGTTTTTT. It translates to CSVDGSHTGELFF.

The chain couples TRBV6-2 or TRBV6-3 to TRBJ2-1; tentatively, D is TRBD2 (6 bases). Trimming stripped 4 bases from V and 2 bases from J, with 12 bases between. Germline CDR1 is MNHEY and CDR2 is SVGEGT. The CDR3 covers 15 residues. The DNA of the CDR3 is TGTGCCAGCAGTTCAACTAGCCCCGCCTACAATGAGCAGTTCTTC. Translated: CASSSTSPAYNEQFF.

J is TRBJ2-2 and V is TRBV11-2; maybe TRBD1 (6 bases). CDR3 length: 15 residues. The germline gives CDR1 SGHAT, CDR2 FQNNGV. The V and J ends lost 1 base and 3 bases respectively, with 9 bases between them. The CDR3 DNA reads TGTGCCAGCAGCTTAGCGGACAGCTACACCGGGGAGCTGTTTTTT. This codes for CASSLADSYTGELFF.

This chain's CDR3 is CSALTWRADTQYF. For the CDR3, the DNA is TGCAGTGCCTTAACGTGGAGGGCAGATACGCAGTATTTT. The rearrangement uses TRBV20-1 and TRBJ2-3; D is possibly TRBD2 (6 bases). The germline gives CDR1 DFQATT, CDR2 SNEGSKA (reference sequence). This CDR3 has 13 amino acids. V was trimmed by 6 bases and J by 4 bases, leaving 14 bases between them.

This clonotype was counted many times. The chain recombines TRBV20-1 with TRBJ2-6; unclear D gene. Germline lookup yields CDR1 DFQATT and CDR2 SNEGSKA (reference sequence). The CDR3 loop spans 13 amino acids. V dropped 6 bases and J dropped 5 bases, with 11 bases sitting between them. The chain's CDR3 is CSAPVVRANVLTF. DNA for the CDR3: TGCAGTGCCCCCGTGGTCAGGGCCAACGTCCTGACTTTC.

This clonotype was seen a few times. This chain connects TRBV12-3 or TRBV12-4 to TRBJ2-5; tentatively, D is TRBD1 (5 bases). TRBJ2-7 matches the DNA end more closely, so the J call is doubtful. CDR3 length: 14 residues. CDR3 residues: CASSLGPTGYEQYF. The CDR3 DNA reads as TGTGCCAGCAGCCTTGGACCCACAGGTTACGAGCAGTACTTC.

The chain is built from TRBV30 and TRBJ2-7, with TRBD2 identical over 8 bases. The ends lost 4 bases at V and 2 bases at J; junction bases unmatched: 1. The CDR3 consists of 12 residues. Germline values: CDR1 GTSNPN, CDR2 SVGIG (reference sequence). CDR3 sequence: CAWTGGTYEQYF. CDR3 bases: TGTGCCTGGACGGGGGGGACCTACGAGCAGTACTTC. The full variable domain, its missing parts supplied by reference TRBV30 and TRBJ2-7, is SQTIHQWPATLVQPVGSPLSLECTVEGTSNPNLYWYRQAAGRGLQLLFYSVGIGQISSEVPQNLSASRPQDRQFILSSKKLLLSDSGFYLCAWTGGTYEQYFGPGTRLTVT.

The chain's CDR3 is CASSQEWGQKYQPQHF. The CDR3 region has the DNA TGCGCCAGCAGCCAAGAGTGGGGACAGAAGTATCAGCCCCAGCATTTT. The chain combines TRBV4-1 with TRBJ1-5; 7 nucleotides match TRBD1. Germline values: CDR1 MGHRA, CDR2 YSYEKL. The junction had 7 bases not matched to a gene; V was cut back by 0 bases and J by 5 bases. The length of the CDR3 is 16 residues.

The gene calls are TRBV12-3 or TRBV12-4 and TRBJ2-7; maybe TRBD2 (5 bases). Deletions cut 6 bases from V and 3 bases from J, with 12 bases between. The CDR3 spans 13 residues. The CDR3 DNA follows: TGTGCCAGCAGCAGTAGGAGGTTCTACGAGCAGTACTTC. Protein: CASSSRRFYEQYF.

This clonotype turned up a few times. The chain combines TRBV10-3 with TRBJ2-7, with D perhaps TRBD1 (6 bases). Germline V gives CDR1 ENHRY, CDR2 SYGVKD. This CDR3 has 13 amino acids. In DNA form, the CDR3 reads TGTGTCAGCTCTCGAGGGGACAATTACGAGCAGTACTTC. The encoded protein is CVSSRGDNYEQYF.

This clonotype was detected only a few times. CDR3 DNA sequence: TGTGCCAGCAGTTTCACCGGGGGGAGCTCTGGAAACACCATATATTTT. Translated: CASSFTGGSSGNTIYF. The chain couples TRBV27 to TRBJ1-3; a possible D gene is TRBD1 (5 bases). This CDR3 is built from 16 residues. V dropped 3 bases and J dropped 0 bases, with 12 bases sitting between them. Per germline, CDR1 MNHEY and CDR2 SMNVEV (reference sequence).

The chain combines TRBV7-9 with TRBJ1-1; TRBD1 agrees at 8 bases. The CDR3 is 15 residues long. CDR1 is SEHNR, CDR2 FQNEAQ, per germline (reference sequence). Unmatched junction bases numbered 7, after V lost 4 bases and J lost 3 bases. Written as DNA, the CDR3 is TGTGCCAGCAGCTCCCAGGACAGGGAGTACACTGAAGCTTTCTTT. This encodes CASSSQDREYTEAFF.